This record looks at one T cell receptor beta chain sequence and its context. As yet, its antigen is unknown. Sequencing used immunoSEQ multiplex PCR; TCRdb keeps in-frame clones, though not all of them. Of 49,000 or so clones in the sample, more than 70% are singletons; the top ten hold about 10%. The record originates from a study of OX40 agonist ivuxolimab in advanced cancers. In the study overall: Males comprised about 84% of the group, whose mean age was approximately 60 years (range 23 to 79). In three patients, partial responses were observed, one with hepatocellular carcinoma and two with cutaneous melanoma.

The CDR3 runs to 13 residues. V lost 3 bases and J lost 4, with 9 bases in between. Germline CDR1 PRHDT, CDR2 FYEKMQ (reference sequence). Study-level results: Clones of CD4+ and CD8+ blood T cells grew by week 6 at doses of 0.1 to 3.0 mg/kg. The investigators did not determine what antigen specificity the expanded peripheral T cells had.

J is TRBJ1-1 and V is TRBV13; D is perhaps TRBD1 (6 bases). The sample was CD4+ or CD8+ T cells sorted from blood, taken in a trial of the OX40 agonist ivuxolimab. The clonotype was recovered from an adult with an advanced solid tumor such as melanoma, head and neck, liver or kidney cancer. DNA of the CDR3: TGTGCCAGCAGCTTGGGGGCTCTCACTGAAGCTTTCTTT. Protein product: CASSLGALTEAFF. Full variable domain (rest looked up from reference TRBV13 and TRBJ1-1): AAGVIQSPRHLIKEKRETATLKCYPIPRHDTVYWYQQGPGQDPQFLISFYEKMQSDKGSIPDRFSAQQFSDYHSELNMSSLELGDSALYFCASSLGALTEAFFGQGTRLTVV.